The 31 T cell receptor beta chains below all came from one sample that was sequenced in a study of blood T cell repertoires in COVID-19. Using immunoSEQ multiplex PCR, the repertoire was profiled, and TCRdb retains in-frame clones only, with some absent. The data hold 70,000 to 85,000 clones, with about 88% observed a single time. Sequences were obtained from peripheral blood. These receptors were obtained from a man in his 70s with active or convalescent COVID-19.

This chain joins TRBV7-9 and TRBJ1-1, with unresolved D. V was shortened by 5 bases and J by 2 bases, with 6 bases between the two germline ends. This CDR3 has 12 residues. In germline, CDR1 is SEHNR, CDR2 FQNEAQ (reference sequence). This CDR3 reads CASSPSNTEAFF. The CDR3 DNA reads TGTGCCAGCAGCCCCTCCAACACTGAAGCTTTCTTT.

The chain recombines TRBV11-2 with TRBJ2-7; TRBD1 matches at 10 bases. This CDR3 region has 16 residues. Germline V CDR1 and CDR2: SGHAT, FQNNGV. V gave up 0 bases and J gave up 2 bases; unmatched junction bases: 4. The chain's CDR3 is CASSLEDGQGAYEQYF. The CDR3 DNA sequence: TGTGCCAGCAGCTTAGAGGACGGACAGGGGGCCTACGAGCAGTACTTC.

The rearrangement links TRBV4-1 to TRBJ2-7; 12 bases agree with TRBD2. Germline V lookup: CDR1 MGHRA, CDR2 YSYEKL. The CDR3 loop spans 16 amino acids. Germline trimming cut 0 bases from V and 1 base from J; bases unmatched to any gene: 1. The CDR3 DNA follows: TGCGCCAGCAGCCAAGAGGGGACTAGCGGGTCCTACGAGCAGTACTTC. Translation: CASSQEGTSGSYEQYF.

The chain couples TRBV28 to TRBJ2-7; 8 bases align to TRBD2. V shed 5 bases, J shed 6 bases, and the junction held 15 bases outside the gene matches. Germline V gene lookup returns CDR1 MDHEN and CDR2 SYDVKM. The CDR3 consists of 16 residues. CDR3 sequence reads: CASSELLGTSLGEQYF. Written as DNA, the CDR3 is TGTGCCAGCAGTGAACTCCTCGGGACTAGTTTGGGCGAGCAGTACTTC.

The chain couples TRBV4-1 to TRBJ2-2; D is unresolved. Looked up from germline, CDR1 is MGHRA and CDR2 is YSYEKL. The V and J ends lost 2 bases and 1 base respectively, with 8 bases between them. This CDR3 has 15 residues. This CDR3 is CASSQQTLNTGELFF. The CDR3 DNA follows: TGCGCCAGCAGCCAACAGACTTTGAACACCGGGGAGCTGTTTTTT.

The genes are TRBV6-4 and TRBJ2-3; 13 bases are shared with TRBD2. V trimming: 5 bases; J trimming: 7 bases; junction bases outside the gene matches: 3. CDR3 length equals 14 residues. CDR1 and CDR2 (germline): MRHNA, SNTAGT. The CDR3 DNA reads TGTGCCAGCAGTACCGGGACTAGCGGGAATACGCAGTATTTT. Amino acid sequence: CASSTGTSGNTQYF.

The CDR3 DNA sequence: TGCAGCGTTGCCCAGGGGAATACTGAAGCTTTCTTT. Translating it yields CSVAQGNTEAFF. The gene calls are TRBV29-1 and TRBJ1-1, with D possibly TRBD1 on 6 matching bases. This CDR3 contains 12 residues. Trimming cost V 4 bases and J 5 bases, with 11 bases left between them. CDR1 is SQVTM and CDR2 is ANQGSEA in the germline V gene. Variable domain in full (rest from reference TRBV29-1 and TRBJ1-1): SAVISQKPSRDICQRGTSLTIQCQVDSQVTMMFWYRQQPGQSLTLIATANQGSEATYESGFVIDKFPISRPNLTFSTLTVSNMSPEDSSIYLCSVAQGNTEAFFGQGTRLTVV.

V is TRBV2 and J is TRBJ1-3, with 7 bases fitting TRBD1. The CDR3 is 16 residues long. V was pared by 0 bases and J by 9 bases, with 11 bases of the junction left unmatched. Germline V gene data show CDR1 as SNHLY and CDR2 as FYNNEI. CDR3 nucleotide sequence: TGTGCCAGCAGTGAAGCGAGGTTGACAGGGAGGATCACCATATATTTT. Protein sequence: CASSEARLTGRITIYF.

V usage is TRBV5-1 and J usage is TRBJ2-1; possibly TRBD2 for D (5 bases). This CDR3 region has 14 residues. In germline, CDR1 is SGHRS, CDR2 YFSETQ. The germline V and J ends were trimmed by 3 bases and 9 bases, with 16 bases remaining between them. CDR3 sequence: CASSSHQSGGEQFF. The DNA for the CDR3 is TGCGCCAGCAGCTCGCACCAGAGCGGTGGTGAGCAGTTCTTC. Together with reference TRBV5-1 and TRBJ2-1, the CDR3 gives the full variable domain: KAGVTQTPRYLIKTRGQQVTLSCSPISGHRSVSWYQQTPGQGLQFLFEYFSETQRNKGNFPGRFSGRQFSNSRSEMNVSTLELGDSALYLCASSSHQSGGEQFFGPGTRLTVL.

The chain recombines TRBV10-2 with TRBJ2-1; 10 bases line up with TRBD2. CDR3 length: 16 residues. Germline lookup yields CDR1 WSHSY and CDR2 SAAADI. The V and J ends lost 6 bases and 0 bases, in that order; junction bases with no gene match: 5. CDR3 protein: CASSQLAGFSYNEQFF. The CDR3 DNA is TGCGCCAGCAGCCAACTAGCGGGATTCTCCTACAATGAGCAGTTCTTC.

The chain has TRBV10-3 and TRBJ1-4; D uncertain. The CDR3 spans 14 residues. CDR1 ENHRY and CDR2 SYGVKD come from the germline V gene. V was clipped by 0 bases and J by 8 bases, with 10 bases between them. The CDR3 DNA sequence: TGTGCCATCAGTGAGTCGAGAGGTGGCGAAAAACTGTTTTTT. This encodes CAISESRGGEKLFF.

The chain joins TRBV5-4 to TRBJ1-2; no reliable D call. V was trimmed by 1 base and J by 4 bases, leaving 14 bases between them. Germline CDR1 reads SGHNT; CDR2 reads YYREEE (reference sequence). The CDR3 sequence is 15 residues long. This CDR3 is CASSLRGFRPYGYTF. CDR3 nucleotide sequence: TGTGCCAGCAGCTTGAGAGGGTTTAGACCCTATGGCTACACCTTC.

The rearrangement uses TRBV27 and TRBJ2-1; 12 nucleotides line up with TRBD2. Per germline, CDR1 MNHEY and CDR2 SMNVEV (reference sequence). V shed 7 bases and J 3 bases; nucleotides not matched to a gene: 7. This CDR3 has 16 residues. The CDR3 spells CASMSGLAGYYNEQFF. Here the CDR3 DNA reads TGTGCCAGCATGAGCGGACTAGCGGGATACTACAATGAGCAGTTCTTC.

V gene TRBV19 combines with J gene TRBJ1-6; D is unresolved. V dropped 9 bases and J dropped 7 bases, with 16 bases sitting between them. CDR1 and CDR2 from the germline V gene are LNHDA and SQIVND (reference sequence). The CDR3 has 14 residues. The CDR3 region has the DNA TGTGCCAGCCGGTGGGCAGGTCCAAATTCACCCCTCCACTTT. Amino acid sequence: CASRWAGPNSPLHF.

The rearrangement links TRBV20-1 to TRBJ2-5; D perhaps matches TRBD2 (5 bases). V was cut by 6 bases and J by 4 bases, with 9 bases left in between. There are 11 residues in the CDR3. Germline CDR1 is DFQATT and CDR2 is SNEGSKA (reference sequence). The CDR3 region has the DNA TGCAGTGCAACACGGGGAGAGACCCAGTACTTC. This gives the protein CSATRGETQYF.

This clone appeared once. The chain recombines TRBV9 with TRBJ2-1, with D possibly TRBD1 on 5 matching bases. Trimming stripped 0 bases from V and 7 bases from J, with 14 bases between. CDR1 and CDR2 from the germline V gene are SGDLS and YYNGEE. The CDR3 extends over 15 amino acids. The CDR3 nucleotides are TGTGCCAGCAGCGTAGGGACACTTGGCAGGAATGAGCAGTTCTTC. Translated, it gives CASSVGTLGRNEQFF.

The chain has TRBV7-2 and TRBJ2-3, with a possible D match to TRBD1 (5 bases). From germline, CDR1 is SGHTA and CDR2 FQGNSA. V lost 2 bases, J lost 7 bases, and 16 bases lay in between. This CDR3 is 15 amino acids long. The CDR3: CASSLNPQGSYTQYF. CDR3 nucleotides: TGTGCCAGCAGCTTAAACCCCCAGGGTAGTTATACGCAGTATTTT.

The CDR3 sequence is CASSTPSGSQYEQYF. CDR3 in DNA: TGTGCCAGCAGCACCCCTAGCGGGAGCCAGTACGAGCAGTACTTC. This rearrangement joins TRBV28 to TRBJ2-7, with 10 positions matching TRBD2. CDR1 and CDR2 from the germline V gene are MDHEN and SYDVKM. This CDR3 region has 15 residues. The ends lost 6 bases at V and 4 bases at J; junction bases unmatched: 9.

This clone was recorded a few times. The J gene is TRBJ2-6, the V gene TRBV5-1; D remains unclear. This CDR3 is built from 14 residues. Per the germline V gene, CDR1 is SGHRS and CDR2 is YFSETQ. Between the trimmed V and J ends, which lost 3 bases and 4 bases, there was a span of 8 bases. Here the CDR3 reads CASSSGSGANVLTF. In DNA, the CDR3 is TGCGCCAGCAGCTCTGGCTCCGGGGCCAACGTCCTGACTTTC.

This rearrangement joins TRBV3-1 (or the pseudogene TRBV3-2) to TRBJ1-1, with D maybe TRBD1 (5 bases). Looked up from germline, CDR1 is LGHDT and CDR2 is YNNKEL (reference sequence). Trimming pared 3 bases from V and 4 bases from J, leaving 18 bases between. The CDR3 is 16 residues long. The CDR3: CASSHVTRGGITEAFF. CDR3 DNA: TGTGCCAGCAGCCACGTAACGAGGGGAGGGATCACTGAAGCTTTCTTT.

This chain connects TRBV3-1 (or the pseudogene TRBV3-2) to TRBJ2-2, with no clear D. CDR3 size: 15 residues. V lost 1 base and J 2 bases, leaving 8 bases between the germline ends. Germline V gene data show CDR1 as LGHDT and CDR2 as YNNKEL (reference sequence). In DNA form, the CDR3 reads TGTGCCAGCAGCCAAGCCCCCAGTAACACCGGGGAGCTGTTTTTT. Residues: CASSQAPSNTGELFF.

V is TRBV18 and J is TRBJ1-2; 12 bases agree with TRBD1. The CDR3 runs to 14 residues. CDR1 and CDR2 (germline): KGHSH, LQKENI. The J segment lost 8 bases and the V segment lost 0 bases, leaving 1 base of the junction unmatched. The CDR3 region is CASSPPGTGGGYTF. CDR3 DNA: TGTGCCAGCTCACCACCCGGGACAGGGGGCGGCTACACCTTC.

J is TRBJ2-7 and V is TRBV3-1 (or the pseudogene TRBV3-2); D is possibly TRBD2 (5 bases). Germline V gene lookup returns CDR1 LGHDT and CDR2 YNNKEL (reference sequence). The CDR3 consists of 15 residues. Between the trimmed V and J ends, which lost 2 bases and 2 bases, there was a span of 13 bases. The CDR3 spells CASSQSPHGAYEQYF. Written as DNA, the CDR3 is TGTGCCAGCAGCCAATCCCCCCACGGGGCCTACGAGCAGTACTTC.

This chain uses TRBV7-9 with TRBJ1-5; D uncertain. V was shortened by 4 bases and J by 2 bases, with 12 bases between the two germline ends. In germline, CDR1 is SEHNR, CDR2 FQNEAQ (reference sequence). The CDR3 sequence is 15 residues long. The CDR3 nucleotides read TGTGCCAGCAGCTCCATTGATTTAGGCAATCAGCCCCAGCATTTT. This encodes CASSSIDLGNQPQHF.

The chain joins TRBV6-5 to TRBJ2-3; D is perhaps TRBD2 (5 bases). Germline assignment: CDR1 MNHEY and CDR2 SVGAGI. The CDR3 is 13 amino acids. The ends were cut back, 8 bases at V and 1 base at J, with 10 bases in the middle. Here the CDR3 DNA reads TGTGCCAGCGTGGTTAGCGGCACAGATACGCAGTATTTT. This gives the protein CASVVSGTDTQYF.

The CDR3 reads CASSSQGVLAYSTDTQYF. In DNA, the CDR3 is TGTGCCAGCAGTTCCCAGGGCGTACTAGCGTATAGCACAGATACGCAGTATTTT. The V and J genes are TRBV27 and TRBJ2-3; TRBD2 matches 7 bases. Germline V CDR1 and CDR2: MNHEY, SMNVEV (reference sequence). This CDR3 is built from 18 residues. V was clipped by 4 bases and J by 0 bases; unmatched bases: 13.

The J gene is TRBJ1-2, the V gene TRBV12-3 or TRBV12-4; no clear D. The CDR3 runs 13 residues. The ends were cut back, 6 bases at V and 2 bases at J, with 10 bases in the middle. In DNA form, the CDR3 reads TGTGCCAGCAGCGCAGACTGGAACTATGGCTACACCTTC. Its protein is CASSADWNYGYTF.

This chain links TRBV9 with TRBJ2-2; D is unresolved. From germline, CDR1 is SGDLS and CDR2 YYNGEE. V gave up 3 bases and J gave up 2 bases, with 8 bases separating them. The CDR3 covers 14 residues. For the CDR3, the DNA is TGTGCCAGCAGCGGGAGAACAAACACCGGGGAGCTGTTTTTT. It codes for CASSGRTNTGELFF. Full variable domain (rest looked up from reference TRBV9 and TRBJ2-2): DSGVTQTPKHLITATGQRVTLRCSPRSGDLSVYWYQQSLDQGLQFLIQYYNGEERAKGNILERFSAQQFPDLHSELNLSSLELGDSALYFCASSGRTNTGELFFGEGSRLTVL.

This clone was counted once. J is TRBJ2-2 and V is TRBV9; D might be TRBD2 (6 bases). The length of the CDR3 is 17 residues. Germline loops: CDR1 SGDLS, CDR2 YYNGEE. Trimming pared 2 bases from V and 2 bases from J, leaving 16 bases between. CDR3 in amino acids: CASSVLSGTSNTGELFF. CDR3 nucleotides: TGTGCCAGCAGCGTTCTCTCCGGGACTTCCAACACCGGGGAGCTGTTTTTT.

Points on this clone: The sample holds other DNA sequences that translate to the same CDR3. The chain combines TRBV9 with TRBJ1-6; D gene uncertain. Trimming took off 0 bases at V and 6 bases at J, with 7 bases between the two ends. The germline V gene has CDR1 SGDLS and CDR2 YYNGEE. The CDR3 spans 14 residues. CDR3 sequence reads: CASSVGALNSPLHF. The CDR3 nucleotides read TGTGCCAGCAGCGTAGGGGCACTTAATTCACCCCTCCACTTT. The complete variable domain, with remaining parts taken from reference TRBV9 and TRBJ1-6, reads DSGVTQTPKHLITATGQRVTLRCSPRSGDLSVYWYQQSLDQGLQFLIQYYNGEERAKGNILERFSAQQFPDLHSELNLSSLELGDSALYFCASSVGALNSPLHFGNGTRLTVT.

The chain uses TRBV18 and TRBJ2-5; 8 bases are shared with TRBD2. Losses at the gene ends were 2 bases for V and 5 bases for J; bases not matched to a gene: 7. This CDR3 contains 15 residues. Germline V gene lookup returns CDR1 KGHSH and CDR2 LQKENI. This CDR3 reads CASSPTSGSLETQYF. CDR3 nucleotide sequence: TGTGCCAGCTCACCAACCAGCGGGAGTTTGGAGACCCAGTACTTC. Filled out from reference TRBV18 and TRBJ2-5, the complete variable domain reads NAGVMQNPRHLVRRRGQEARLRCSPMKGHSHVYWYRQLPEEGLKFMVYLQKENIIDESGMPKERFSAEFPKEGPSILRIQQVVRGDSAAYFCASSPTSGSLETQYFGPGTRLLVL.